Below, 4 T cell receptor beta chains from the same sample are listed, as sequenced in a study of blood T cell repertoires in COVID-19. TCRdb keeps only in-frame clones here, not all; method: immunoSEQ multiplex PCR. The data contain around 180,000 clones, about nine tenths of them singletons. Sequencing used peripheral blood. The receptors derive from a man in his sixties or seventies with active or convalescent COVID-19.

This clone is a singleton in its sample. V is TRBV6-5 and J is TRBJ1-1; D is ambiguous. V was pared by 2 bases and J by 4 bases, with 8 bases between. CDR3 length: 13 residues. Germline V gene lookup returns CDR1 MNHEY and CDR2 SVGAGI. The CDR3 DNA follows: TGTGCCAGCAGTTACGGGCAGCTCACTGAAGCTTTCTTT. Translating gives CASSYGQLTEAFF.

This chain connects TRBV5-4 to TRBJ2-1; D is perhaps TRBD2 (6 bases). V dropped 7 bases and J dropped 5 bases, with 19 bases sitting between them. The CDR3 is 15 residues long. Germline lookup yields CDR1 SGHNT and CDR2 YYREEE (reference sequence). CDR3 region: CASSTGASENNEQFF. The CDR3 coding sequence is TGTGCCAGCTCTACCGGGGCTAGCGAAAACAATGAGCAGTTCTTC.

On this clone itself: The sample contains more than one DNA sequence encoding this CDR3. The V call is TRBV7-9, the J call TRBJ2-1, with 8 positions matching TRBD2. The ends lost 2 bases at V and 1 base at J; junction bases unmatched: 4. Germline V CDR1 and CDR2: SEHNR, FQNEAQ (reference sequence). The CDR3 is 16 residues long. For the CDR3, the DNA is TGTGCCAGCAGCTTATCATTAGCGGGGTCCTACAATGAGCAGTTCTTC. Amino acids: CASSLSLAGSYNEQFF.

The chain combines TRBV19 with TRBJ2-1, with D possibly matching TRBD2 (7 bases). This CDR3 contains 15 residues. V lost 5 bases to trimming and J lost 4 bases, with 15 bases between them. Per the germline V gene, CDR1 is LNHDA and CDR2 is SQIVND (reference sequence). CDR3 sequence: CASSEGGPLYNEQFF. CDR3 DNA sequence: TGTGCCAGTAGTGAGGGGGGGCCTTTATACAATGAGCAGTTCTTC.